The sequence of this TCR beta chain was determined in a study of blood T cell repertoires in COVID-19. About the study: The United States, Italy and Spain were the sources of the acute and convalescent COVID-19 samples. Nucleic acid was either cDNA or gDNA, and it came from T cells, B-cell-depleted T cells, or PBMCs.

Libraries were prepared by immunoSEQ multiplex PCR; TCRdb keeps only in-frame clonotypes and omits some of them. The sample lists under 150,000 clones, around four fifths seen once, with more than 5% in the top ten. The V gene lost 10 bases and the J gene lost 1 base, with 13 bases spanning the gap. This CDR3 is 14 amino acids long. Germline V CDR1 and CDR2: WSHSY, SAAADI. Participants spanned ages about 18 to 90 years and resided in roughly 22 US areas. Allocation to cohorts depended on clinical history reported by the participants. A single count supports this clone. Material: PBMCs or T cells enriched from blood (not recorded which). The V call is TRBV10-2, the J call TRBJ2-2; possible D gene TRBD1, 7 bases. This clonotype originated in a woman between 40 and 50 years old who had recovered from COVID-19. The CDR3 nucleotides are TGCGCCACAGGGGGGACGGTGAACACCGGGGAGCTGTTTTTT. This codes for CATGGTVNTGELFF.